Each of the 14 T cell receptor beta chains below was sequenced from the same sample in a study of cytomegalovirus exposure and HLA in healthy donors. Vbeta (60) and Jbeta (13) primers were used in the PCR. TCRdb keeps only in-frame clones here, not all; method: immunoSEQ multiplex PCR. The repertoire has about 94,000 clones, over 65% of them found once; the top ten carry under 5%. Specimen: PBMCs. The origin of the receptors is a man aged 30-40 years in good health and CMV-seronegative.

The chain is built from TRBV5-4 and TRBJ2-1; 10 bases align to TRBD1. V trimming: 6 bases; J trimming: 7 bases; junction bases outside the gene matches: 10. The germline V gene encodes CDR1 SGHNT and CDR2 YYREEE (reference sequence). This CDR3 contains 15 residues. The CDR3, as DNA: TGTGCCAGCAACATCGCCGGGACAGGGGTGAATGAGCAGTTCTTC. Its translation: CASNIAGTGVNEQFF.

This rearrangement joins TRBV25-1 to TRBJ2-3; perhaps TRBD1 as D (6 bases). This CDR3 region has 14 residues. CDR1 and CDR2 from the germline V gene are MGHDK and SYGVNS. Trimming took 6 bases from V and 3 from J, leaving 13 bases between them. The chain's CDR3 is CASSWTVRTDTQYF. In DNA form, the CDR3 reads TGTGCCAGCAGCTGGACAGTCCGGACAGATACGCAGTATTTT.

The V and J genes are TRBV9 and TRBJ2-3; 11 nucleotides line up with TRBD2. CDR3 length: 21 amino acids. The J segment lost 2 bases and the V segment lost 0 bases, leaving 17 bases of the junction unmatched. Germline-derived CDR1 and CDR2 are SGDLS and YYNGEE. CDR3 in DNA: TGTGCCAGCAGCGTAGCTACGGCTAGCGGGGGGAGGATCGGTAACACAGATACGCAGTATTTT. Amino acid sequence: CASSVATASGGRIGNTDTQYF.

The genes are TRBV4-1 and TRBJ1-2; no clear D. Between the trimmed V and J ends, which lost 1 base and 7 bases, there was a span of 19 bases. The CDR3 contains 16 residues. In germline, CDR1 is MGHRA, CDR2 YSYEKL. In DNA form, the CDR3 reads TGCGCCAGCAGCCAAGGAGAGGTACGGGGTGATGGTGGCTACACCTTC. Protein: CASSQGEVRGDGGYTF.

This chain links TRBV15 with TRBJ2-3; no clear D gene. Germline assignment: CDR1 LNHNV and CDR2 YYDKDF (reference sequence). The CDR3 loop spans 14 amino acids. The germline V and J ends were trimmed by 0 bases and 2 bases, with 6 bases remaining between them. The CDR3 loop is CATSRDTTTDTQYF. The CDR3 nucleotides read TGTGCCACCAGCAGAGACACAACCACAGATACGCAGTATTTT.

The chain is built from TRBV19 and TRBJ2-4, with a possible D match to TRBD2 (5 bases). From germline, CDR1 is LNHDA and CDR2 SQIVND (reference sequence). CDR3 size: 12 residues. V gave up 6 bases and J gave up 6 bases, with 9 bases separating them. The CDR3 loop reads CASSQEGNIQYF. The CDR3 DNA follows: TGTGCCAGTAGCCAAGAGGGAAACATTCAGTACTTC.

Written as DNA, the CDR3 is TGTGCCAGCAGCTTAAGTGGGGGGAACTCCTACAATGAGCAGTTCTTC. This translates into CASSLSGGNSYNEQFF. This chain joins TRBV7-2 and TRBJ2-1, with D maybe TRBD2 (6 bases). Germline V gives CDR1 SGHTA, CDR2 FQGNSA. With 2 bases removed from V and 0 bases from J, the gap between germline ends came to 11 bases. The CDR3 spans 16 residues.

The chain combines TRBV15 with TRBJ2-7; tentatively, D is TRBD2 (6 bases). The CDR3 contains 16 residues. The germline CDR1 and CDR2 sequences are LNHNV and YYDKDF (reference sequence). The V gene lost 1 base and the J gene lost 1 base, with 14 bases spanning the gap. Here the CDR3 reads CATSRVWGTGSYEQYF. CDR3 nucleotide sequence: TGTGCCACCAGCAGAGTTTGGGGGACTGGGTCCTACGAGCAGTACTTC.

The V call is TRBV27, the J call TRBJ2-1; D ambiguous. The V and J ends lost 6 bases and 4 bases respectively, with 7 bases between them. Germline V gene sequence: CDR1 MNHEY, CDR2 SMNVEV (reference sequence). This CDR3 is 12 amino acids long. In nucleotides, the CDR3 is TGTGCCAGCAGCGCGACTTACAATGAGCAGTTCTTC. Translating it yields CASSATYNEQFF.

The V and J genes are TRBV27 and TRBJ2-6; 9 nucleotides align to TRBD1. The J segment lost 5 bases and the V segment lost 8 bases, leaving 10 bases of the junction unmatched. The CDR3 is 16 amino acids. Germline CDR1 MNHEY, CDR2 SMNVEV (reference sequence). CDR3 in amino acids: CASAGQGASRANVLTF. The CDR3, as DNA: TGTGCCAGCGCGGGACAGGGTGCATCAAGGGCCAACGTCCTGACTTTC. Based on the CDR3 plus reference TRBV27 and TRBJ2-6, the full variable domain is EAQVTQNPRYLITVTGKKLTVTCSQNMNHEYMSWYRQDPGLGLRQIYYSMNVEVTDKGDVPEGYKVSRKEKRNFPLILESPSPNQTSLYFCASAGQGASRANVLTFGAGSRLTVL.

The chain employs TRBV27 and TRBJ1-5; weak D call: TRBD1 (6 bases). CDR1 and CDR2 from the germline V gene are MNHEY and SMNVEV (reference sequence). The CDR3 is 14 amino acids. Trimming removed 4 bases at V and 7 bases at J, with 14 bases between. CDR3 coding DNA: TGTGCCAGCAGTTACGGCGGGGGGCACCAGCCCCAGCATTTT. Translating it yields CASSYGGGHQPQHF.

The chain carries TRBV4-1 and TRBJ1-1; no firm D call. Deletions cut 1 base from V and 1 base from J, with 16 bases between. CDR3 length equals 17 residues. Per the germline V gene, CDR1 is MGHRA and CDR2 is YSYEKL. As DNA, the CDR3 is TGCGCCAGCAGCCAAGCCGTCGGCGAGGGTGAGAACACTGAAGCTTTCTTT. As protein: CASSQAVGEGENTEAFF.

The CDR3 DNA is TGTGCCAGCAGTGAATGGCTCCCGGGAGTTTCGACAGATACGCAGTATTTT. Translation: CASSEWLPGVSTDTQYF. J is TRBJ2-3 and V is TRBV2; the D gene is possibly TRBD2 (6 bases). This CDR3 contains 17 residues. Between the trimmed V and J ends, which lost 2 bases and 3 bases, there was a span of 18 bases. CDR1 is SNHLY, CDR2 FYNNEI, per germline.

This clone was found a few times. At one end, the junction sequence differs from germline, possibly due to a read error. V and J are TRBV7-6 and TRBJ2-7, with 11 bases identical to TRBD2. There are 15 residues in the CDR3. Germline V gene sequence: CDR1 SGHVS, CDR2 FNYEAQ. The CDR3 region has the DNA TGTGCCAGCAGTTTAGCGGGAGGGTCATCCTACGAGCAGTACTTC. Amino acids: CASSLAGGSSYEQYF.